This TCR beta chain stems from a study of T cell repertoires in cytomegalovirus infection. Study-level background: Signatures in public TCR beta sequences pointed to both CMV infection and matching HLA type.

Germline V gene data show CDR1 as MNHEY and CDR2 as SMNVEV (reference sequence). CDR3 length equals 13 residues. V was trimmed by 6 bases and J by 4 bases, leaving 12 bases between them. As regards this clonotype: The target antigen is unknown.

From the reads, TCRdb called clonotypes with MiXCR, one entry per CDR3 protein. The sample contains 830,000 or so distinct CDR3 sequences, 30% to 35% of which appear only once. This receptor was obtained from a human donor in good health (CMV status not recorded). Some clones in this sample may be carry-over from other donors' samples. The input for sequencing was cultured CD8+ T cells from PBMCs, taken from culture after CMV antigen stimulation. This chain links TRBV27 with TRBJ1-1; D is undetermined. CDR3 protein: CASRPDGRTEAFF. CDR3 nucleotide sequence: TGTGCCAGCAGACCGGATGGGCGCACTGAAGCTTTCTTT.